This TCR beta chain was sequenced during a study of T cells expressing NK-cell markers. Study findings and constraints: Each of roughly six donors carried dominant NKG2C+ clonotypes accounting for about 1.0-7.0% of CD8+ T cells. Dominance of the CD3+CD56-NKG2C+ fraction by these clonotypes also held in a handful of donors.

Worth noting for this clonotype: Its antigen is undetermined.

Libraries used 5'RACE template switching adding universal primer site and UMIs. TCRdb re-called the 5' RACE reads, yielding one record per CDR3 amino acid sequence without DNA. Recorded for this sample: roughly 23,000 distinct CDR3 sequences. The sample taken for sequencing was blood T cells: a sorted CD56 or NKG2C T cell subset, CD4+ or CD8+ T cells, or bulk PBMC T cells (not recorded which). The origin of this receptor is a man aged 18-75 years in good health.

This chain's CDR3 is CASRTQDGGLHF. V and J are TRBV27 and TRBJ1-6; TCRdb proposes TRBD1, but this gene call is untestable without DNA. Germline V gene data show CDR1 as MNHEY and CDR2 as SMNVEV (reference sequence). The CDR3 loop spans 12 amino acids.